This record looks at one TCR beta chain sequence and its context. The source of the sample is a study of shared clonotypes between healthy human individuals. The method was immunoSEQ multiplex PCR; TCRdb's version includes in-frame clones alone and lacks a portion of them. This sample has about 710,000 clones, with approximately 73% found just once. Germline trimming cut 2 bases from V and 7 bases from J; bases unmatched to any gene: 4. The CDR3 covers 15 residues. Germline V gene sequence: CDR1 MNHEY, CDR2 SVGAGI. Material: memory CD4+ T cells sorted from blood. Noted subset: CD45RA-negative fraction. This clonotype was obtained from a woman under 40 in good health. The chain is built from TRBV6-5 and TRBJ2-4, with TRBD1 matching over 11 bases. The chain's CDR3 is CASSYARTGGNIQYF. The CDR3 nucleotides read TGTGCCAGCAGTTACGCCCGGACAGGGGGCAACATTCAGTACTTC.